The 21 T cell receptor beta chains listed next were all sequenced from one sample in a study of vaccination and CD4 T cells after COVID-19. With the Oncomine TCR Beta short-read assay, DNA from cultured CD4+ T cells was sequenced. Each CDR3 protein gets one entry after TCRdb re-called the PCR reads with MiXCR. This table holds 8,500 to 9,000 distinct CDR3 sequences, around 60% found once. Treatment of the sample: approximately 9-day PBMC culture with coronavirus spike peptide pools or control peptides (ViraFEST assay). The antigens these receptors bind are not known. Specimen: cultured CD4+ T cells from blood, collected after SARS-CoV-2 vaccination. The receptor source for this set is a human donor with COVID-19.

The rearrangement joins TRBV20-1 to TRBJ1-2; 7 bases map to TRBD1. The V and J ends lost 7 bases and 6 bases, in that order; junction bases with no gene match: 11. Germline loops: CDR1 DFQATT, CDR2 SNEGSKA (reference sequence). CDR3 length: 13 residues. This CDR3 is CSVRDRARHGYTF. The CDR3, as DNA: TGCAGTGTACGAGACAGGGCCAGGCATGGCTACACCTTC.

This chain joins TRBV2 and TRBJ1-2, with D perhaps matching TRBD1 (5 bases). The CDR3 totals 13 residues. V dropped 7 bases and J dropped 7 bases, with 16 bases sitting between them. CDR1 and CDR2 (germline): SNHLY, FYNNEI. CDR3 sequence (DNA): TGTGCCAGCAATAGGGGAAGGGAGGCTGGCTACACCTTC. Protein product: CASNRGREAGYTF.

The chain joins TRBV20-1 to TRBJ2-5; D is possibly TRBD2 (6 bases). Germline-derived CDR1 and CDR2 are DFQATT and SNEGSKA (reference sequence). The CDR3 totals 13 residues. Deletions cut 3 bases from V and 4 bases from J, with 12 bases between. Here the CDR3 DNA reads TGCAGTGCTAGCCCCCTAGCGAGAGAGACCCAGTACTTC. This sequence encodes CSASPLARETQYF.

The rearrangement links TRBV20-1 to TRBJ1-1; D unclear. The V gene lost 2 bases and the J gene lost 8 bases, with 15 bases spanning the gap. CDR3 length: 13 residues. Germline V gene lookup returns CDR1 DFQATT and CDR2 SNEGSKA (reference sequence). The CDR3 DNA reads TGCAGTGCTAGAAGTACTTGGGTCCTCGAAGCTTTCTTT. This gives the protein CSARSTWVLEAFF.

The chain is built from TRBV20-1 and TRBJ2-6; 9 positions agree with TRBD1. The CDR3 is made up of 16 amino acids. The V gene's germline CDR1 is DFQATT and CDR2 SNEGSKA (reference sequence). V shed 6 bases, J shed 2 bases, and the junction held 8 bases outside the gene matches. The CDR3 here is CSAPPGTGTGANVLTF. CDR3 sequence (DNA): TGCAGTGCGCCTCCCGGGACAGGGACTGGGGCCAACGTCCTGACTTTC.

This clonotype was seen more than once but under ten times. The V gene is TRBV5-1, the J gene TRBJ1-1; the D is unclear. The CDR3 is 15 amino acids. Per the germline V gene, CDR1 is SGHRS and CDR2 is YFSETQ. Trimming shortened V by 2 bases and J by 1 base, and 12 bases separated the two germline ends. CDR3 nucleotides: TGCGCCAGCAGCTTTGGAGACGCAGCGAACACTGAAGCTTTCTTT. Encoded protein: CASSFGDAANTEAFF. The complete variable domain, with remaining parts taken from reference TRBV5-1 and TRBJ1-1, reads KAGVTQTPRYLIKTRGQQVTLSCSPISGHRSVSWYQQTPGQGLQFLFEYFSETQRNKGNFPGRFSGRQFSNSRSEMNVSTLELGDSALYLCASSFGDAANTEAFFGQGTRLTVV.

The chain joins TRBV6-1 to TRBJ1-5, with 11 bases fitting TRBD1. Germline loops: CDR1 MNHNS, CDR2 SASEGT. J gave up 0 bases and V 6 bases, and 7 bases lay outside the gene matches. The CDR3 length is 17 residues. CDR3 amino acids: CASSPGQGGYSNQPQHF. DNA of the CDR3: TGTGCCAGCAGCCCGGGACAGGGGGGTTATAGCAATCAGCCCCAGCATTTT.

Here the CDR3 reads CASSLQPNQPQHF. Written as DNA, the CDR3 is TGTGCCAGCAGCTTACAGCCCAATCAGCCCCAGCATTTT. The chain has TRBV7-3 and TRBJ1-5; D gene uncertain. The CDR3 sequence is 13 residues long. Germline values: CDR1 SGHTA, CDR2 FQGTGA. V shed 2 bases and J shed 3 bases, with 5 bases lying between them.

V and J are TRBV11-3 and TRBJ2-1, with 8 bases matching TRBD1. The CDR3 extends over 15 amino acids. Germline V gives CDR1 SGHNT, CDR2 YENEEA. Trimming cost V 4 bases and J 4 bases; bases outside gene matches: 6. CDR3: CASSSRQGSYNEQFF. The CDR3 DNA reads as TGTGCCAGCAGCTCCAGACAGGGGTCGTACAATGAGCAGTTCTTC.

V and J are TRBV7-2 and TRBJ1-5; 7 positions match TRBD1. J gave up 3 bases and V 0 bases, and 5 bases lay outside the gene matches. The CDR3 is 16 residues long. CDR1 is SGHTA and CDR2 is FQGNSA in the germline V gene. CDR3 in amino acids: CASSLAETGPNQPQHF. In DNA form, the CDR3 reads TGTGCCAGCAGCTTAGCGGAGACAGGGCCCAATCAGCCCCAGCATTTT.

The CDR3 reads CSARDPTQGQETQYF. The CDR3 coding sequence is TGCAGTGCTAGAGATCCCACGCAGGGTCAAGAGACCCAGTACTTC. The rearrangement uses TRBV20-1 and TRBJ2-5; the D gene is possibly TRBD1 (5 bases). CDR1 is DFQATT, CDR2 SNEGSKA, per germline (reference sequence). Deletions cut 0 bases from V and 2 bases from J, with 13 bases between. CDR3 size: 15 residues.

This clonotype was detected a few times. The chain combines TRBV7-9 with TRBJ2-5, with D tentatively TRBD1 (9 bases). There are 16 residues in the CDR3. Germline V gene sequence: CDR1 SEHNR, CDR2 FQNEAQ (reference sequence). Trimming left V 3 bases short and J 2 bases short, with 16 bases between. CDR3 residues: CASSLGQGLGQETQYF. The CDR3 DNA reads as TGTGCCAGCAGCTTGGGACAGGGACTAGGTCAAGAGACCCAGTACTTC.

This clonotype appeared a few times. The V gene is TRBV7-2, the J gene TRBJ2-5, with 10 positions matching TRBD1. Germline CDR1 SGHTA, CDR2 FQGNSA. The CDR3 has 16 residues. The ends lost 1 base at V and 2 bases at J; junction bases unmatched: 4. In DNA form, the CDR3 reads TGTGCCAGCAGCTTAGTAAGGACAGGGGGGCAAGAGACCCAGTACTTC. This translates into CASSLVRTGGQETQYF.

This clonotype has a handful of counts. This sequence joins TRBV18 and TRBJ2-7; 7 bases align to TRBD1. This CDR3 region has 15 residues. V lost 3 bases to trimming and J lost 1 base; unmatched junction nucleotides: 6. Germline V gene lookup returns CDR1 KGHSH and CDR2 LQKENI. The CDR3: CASSPGSQGSYEQYF. CDR3 in DNA: TGTGCCAGCTCACCGGGGTCACAGGGGTCCTACGAGCAGTACTTC.

This rearrangement joins TRBV6-1 to TRBJ2-5; TRBD2 matches at 10 bases. J lost 0 bases, V lost 8 bases, and 24 bases had no gene match. Germline CDR1 is MNHNS and CDR2 is SASEGT. This CDR3 is 21 amino acids long. The CDR3 region is CASERAGGPRAREGYQETQYF. The CDR3 region has the DNA TGTGCCAGCGAGCGAGCGGGGGGGCCTAGGGCTCGAGAGGGGTACCAAGAGACCCAGTACTTC.

This clonotype ranks as medium-sized. The chain links TRBV20-1 to TRBJ1-5; 8 bases line up with TRBD1. This CDR3 has 15 residues. Germline CDR1 is DFQATT and CDR2 is SNEGSKA (reference sequence). Trimming at V came to 6 bases and at J to 2 bases, leaving 9 bases not matched to a gene. CDR3 coding DNA: TGCAGTGCCAATCAGGGGGCAATGGGCAATCAGCCCCAGCATTTT. Protein: CSANQGAMGNQPQHF.

V gene TRBV19 combines with J gene TRBJ2-7, with D perhaps TRBD1 or TRBD2 (5 bases each). With 5 bases removed from V and 3 bases from J, the gap between germline ends came to 14 bases. Germline V gene sequence: CDR1 LNHDA, CDR2 SQIVND (reference sequence). There are 14 residues in the CDR3. The CDR3 nucleotides read TGTGCCAGTAGTTTTACGGGACCAATCTACGAGCAGTACTTC. Translation: CASSFTGPIYEQYF.

This chain joins TRBV6-5 and TRBJ2-1; TRBD1 or TRBD2 may be the D gene (5 bases each). The CDR3 sequence is 13 residues long. V gave up 3 bases and J gave up 12 bases, with 15 bases separating them. From germline, CDR1 is MNHEY and CDR2 SVGAGI. The CDR3 sequence: CASSYTGPSRQFF. The DNA for the CDR3 is TGTGCCAGCAGTTATACGGGACCGAGCAGGCAGTTCTTC.

This clonotype was seen a handful of times. The chain couples TRBV7-9 to TRBJ2-7; D unclear. Trimming took off 5 bases at V and 2 bases at J, with 7 bases between the two ends. The CDR3 loop spans 12 amino acids. The germline gives CDR1 SEHNR, CDR2 FQNEAQ (reference sequence). The CDR3 loop is CASSPVPYEQYF. The CDR3 nucleotides read TGTGCCAGCAGCCCTGTACCCTACGAGCAGTACTTC.

The chain has TRBV4-2 and TRBJ2-7; maybe TRBD1 (5 bases). Trimming took off 0 bases at V and 3 bases at J, with 12 bases between the two ends. The CDR3 consists of 15 residues. CDR1 and CDR2 from the germline V gene are LGHNA and YNFKEQ. Here the CDR3 reads CASSQEGNRYYEQYF. For the CDR3, the DNA is TGTGCCAGCAGCCAAGAAGGTAACAGGTACTACGAGCAGTACTTC.

The chain carries TRBV5-5 and TRBJ2-3, with D perhaps TRBD2 (7 bases). With 4 bases removed from V and 2 bases from J, the gap between germline ends came to 11 bases. The germline CDR1 and CDR2 sequences are SGHKS and YYEKEE (reference sequence). This CDR3 comprises 14 residues. In DNA form, the CDR3 reads TGTGCCAGCAGCAGGGGGGGAGACACAGATACGCAGTATTTT. Translated: CASSRGGDTDTQYF.